The T cell receptor (beta chain) under discussion was sequenced for a study of molecular identifiers for immune sequencing clone quantification (dated by TCRdb to 2017 to 2018). Regarding the complete study: In a replicate experiment, RNA from 20,000 or 100,000 naive CD8 T cells was split into five aliquots, four of which were sequenced. This methods study benchmarked molecular-identifier clustering-based TCR repertoire sequencing (MIDCIRS) and TCR RNA copy counting, using CD8 T cells to do so.

The full study reports these points: Naive libraries contained spiked-in Jurkat TCR RNA (10 copies' worth), which is not part of the donor repertoire. Without barcode sub-clustering, chimeric consensus sequences inflated TCR diversity; chimeras reached as high as 47%. Around 2.9 recovered TCR RNA copies per cell were obtained by modeling, versus approximately 10 by digital PCR, implying a capture efficiency of around 28%. In CMV-specific effector cells, over 98% of molecules were held by clones above 20 RNA copies, whereas under 1% of molecules were held by such clones in naive cells. Highly expanded clone sizes could be underestimated because identical TCR molecules may share a barcode. Spiked-in Jurkat TCR RNA equal to a single cell's worth was reported to be detectable even within one million naive CD8 T cells.

This clonotype was detected a few times. Which antigen it targets is not known. Base qualities are not recorded, but no much larger clone differs from it by a single base. The library was produced with PCR. Data came from an Illumina HiSeq 4000. Bulk TCR libraries were prepared as previously described, using TCR primers listed in Table S5. Purification of total RNA was performed with the Qiagen AllPrep DNA/RNA kit. Before analysis, reads from multiple sequencing runs of one library were combined. The original methods were these. Reads were retained only if their TCR constant sequence matched exactly, and those retained reads were trimmed to 150 nt and grouped according to their 12-nt molecular barcodes. Reads within each barcode group were sub-clustered using a 15% Levenshtein threshold, and quality-weighted consensus sequences were constructed for each RNA molecule. Non-functional sequences were excluded, and lower-count sequences lying one edit away from another sequence were also excluded. Based on a fit of two negative binomial distributions, barcode sub-clusters having less than 20% of the maximum read count were discarded. Starting from the raw public reads, TCRdb applied fastp trimming at Q25, assembled clones with MiXCR and retained in-frame beta chains. A single entry per CDR3 protein holds the most common genes and DNA from its merged rows. None of the V and J calls come from the authors' own analysis; TCRdb made them. A total of about 500,000 distinct CDR3 sequences appear in this sample, about 21% of them only once. Jointly, the top ten make up approximately 0.8% of the sample.

Libraries of naive CD8 T cells were built from about 20,000 to 1,000,000 sorted cells, with 10%, 30% or 50% of the purified RNA used. Naive CD8 T cells were FACS-sorted as CD8+CD4-CCR7+CD45RA+ on a BD FACSAria II into RLT Plus buffer. Approximately 9 TCR copies' worth of Jurkat RNA were spiked into roughly 19,000-1,000,000 naive CD8 T cell samples to test detection sensitivity. CD8 T cells were enriched using RosetteSep CD8+ T Cell Enrichment Cocktail and Ficoll-Paque, and the enriched cells then underwent ACK red cell lysis. Sequences were obtained from naive CD8+ T cells from blood, with Jurkat cell RNA spiked in. According to the study, the label for this sample's cell subset or site signals: FACS-sorted CD8+CD4-CCR7+CD45RA+ naive T cells. This receptor was taken from a human donor in good health. Some libraries in this study had Jurkat cell RNA spiked in.

The CDR3 here reads CASSYYEGSTDTQYF. The DNA reads TGTGCCAGCAGTTACTATGAGGGGAGCACAGATACGCAGTATTTT. The V gene is TRBV6-5 and the J gene is TRBJ2-3, with the D gene tentatively TRBD1 or TRBD2, based on 5 matching bases in each. The CDR3 measures 15 amino acids from cysteine to phenylalanine. The read is trimmed to its CDR3 DNA, 45 bases read in frame from base 1. From a lookup of the germline V gene, CDR1 and CDR2 are MNHEY and SVGAGI. Between the V and J ends, shortened by 1 base and 0 bases respectively, the junction contains 8 bases.